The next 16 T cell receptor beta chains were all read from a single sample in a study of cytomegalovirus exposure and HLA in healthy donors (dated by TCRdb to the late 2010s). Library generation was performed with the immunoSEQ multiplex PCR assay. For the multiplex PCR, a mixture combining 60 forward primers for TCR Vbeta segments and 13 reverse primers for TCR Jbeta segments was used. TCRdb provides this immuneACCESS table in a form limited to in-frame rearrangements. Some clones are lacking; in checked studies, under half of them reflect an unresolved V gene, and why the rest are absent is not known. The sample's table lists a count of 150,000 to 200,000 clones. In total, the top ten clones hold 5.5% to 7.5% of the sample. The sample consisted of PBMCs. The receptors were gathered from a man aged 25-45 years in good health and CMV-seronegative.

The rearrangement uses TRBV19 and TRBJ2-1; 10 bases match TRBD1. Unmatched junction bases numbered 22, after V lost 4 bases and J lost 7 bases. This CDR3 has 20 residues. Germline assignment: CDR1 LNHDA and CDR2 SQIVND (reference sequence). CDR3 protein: CASSTTWTGGHPVDRNEQFF. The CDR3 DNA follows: TGTGCCAGTAGTACGACTTGGACAGGGGGACACCCCGTTGATAGAAATGAGCAGTTCTTC.

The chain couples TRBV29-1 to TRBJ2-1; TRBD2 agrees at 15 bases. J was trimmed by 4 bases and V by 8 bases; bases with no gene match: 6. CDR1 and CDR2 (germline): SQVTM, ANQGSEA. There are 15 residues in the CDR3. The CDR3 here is CSHEGLAGGYNEQFF. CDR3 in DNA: TGCAGCCATGAGGGACTAGCGGGGGGTTACAATGAGCAGTTCTTC.

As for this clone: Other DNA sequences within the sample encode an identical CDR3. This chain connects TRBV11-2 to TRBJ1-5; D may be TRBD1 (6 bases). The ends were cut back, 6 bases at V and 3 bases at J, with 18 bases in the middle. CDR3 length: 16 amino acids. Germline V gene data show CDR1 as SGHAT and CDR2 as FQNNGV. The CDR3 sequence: CASSNRRGIDNQPQHF. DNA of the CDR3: TGTGCCAGCAGTAACAGAAGGGGGATTGACAATCAGCCCCAGCATTTT.

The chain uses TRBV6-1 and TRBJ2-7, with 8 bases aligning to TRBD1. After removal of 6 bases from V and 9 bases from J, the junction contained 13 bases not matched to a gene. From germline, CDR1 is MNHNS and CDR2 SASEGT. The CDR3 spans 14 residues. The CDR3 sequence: CASSAGDRTSVQYF. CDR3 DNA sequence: TGTGCCAGCAGCGCAGGGGACAGGACAAGTGTGCAGTACTTC.

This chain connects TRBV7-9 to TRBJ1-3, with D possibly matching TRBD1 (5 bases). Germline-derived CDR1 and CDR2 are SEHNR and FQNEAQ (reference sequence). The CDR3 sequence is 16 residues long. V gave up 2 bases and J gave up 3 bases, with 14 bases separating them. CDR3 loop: CASSLSGGGYGNTIYF. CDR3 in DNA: TGTGCCAGCAGCTTATCCGGCGGGGGTTATGGAAACACCATATATTTT.

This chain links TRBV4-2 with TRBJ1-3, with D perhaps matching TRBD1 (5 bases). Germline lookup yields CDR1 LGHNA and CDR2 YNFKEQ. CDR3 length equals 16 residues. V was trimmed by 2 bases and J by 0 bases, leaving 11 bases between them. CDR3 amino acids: CASSQSGGFSGNTIYF. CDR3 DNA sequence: TGTGCCAGCAGCCAATCCGGGGGGTTCTCTGGAAACACCATATATTTT.

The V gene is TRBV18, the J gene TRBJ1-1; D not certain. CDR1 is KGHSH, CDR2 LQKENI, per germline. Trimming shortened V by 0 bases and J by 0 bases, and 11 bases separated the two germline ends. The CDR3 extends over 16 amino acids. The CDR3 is CASSPPSGLMNTEAFF. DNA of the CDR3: TGTGCCAGCTCACCACCGTCAGGCCTAATGAACACTGAAGCTTTCTTT.

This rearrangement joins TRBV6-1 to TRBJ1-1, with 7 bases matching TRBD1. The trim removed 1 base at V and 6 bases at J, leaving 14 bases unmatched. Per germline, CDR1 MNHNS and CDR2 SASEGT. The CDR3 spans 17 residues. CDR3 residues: CASSEVRGGGLSAEAFF. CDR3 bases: TGTGCCAGCAGTGAAGTCCGTGGAGGGGGCCTGAGCGCTGAAGCTTTCTTT.

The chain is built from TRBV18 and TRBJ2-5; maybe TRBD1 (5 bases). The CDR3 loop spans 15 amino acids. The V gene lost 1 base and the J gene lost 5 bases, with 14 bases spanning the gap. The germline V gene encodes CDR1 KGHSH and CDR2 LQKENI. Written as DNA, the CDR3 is TGTGCCAGCTCACCACGATCAGGGCTGGTGGAGACCCAGTACTTC. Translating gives CASSPRSGLVETQYF.

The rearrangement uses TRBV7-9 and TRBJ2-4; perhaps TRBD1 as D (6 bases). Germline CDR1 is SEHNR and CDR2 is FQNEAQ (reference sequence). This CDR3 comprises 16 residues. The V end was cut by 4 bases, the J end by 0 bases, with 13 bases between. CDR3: CASSSDTRGAKNIQYF. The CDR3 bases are TGTGCCAGCAGCTCCGACACCAGGGGAGCCAAAAACATTCAGTACTTC.

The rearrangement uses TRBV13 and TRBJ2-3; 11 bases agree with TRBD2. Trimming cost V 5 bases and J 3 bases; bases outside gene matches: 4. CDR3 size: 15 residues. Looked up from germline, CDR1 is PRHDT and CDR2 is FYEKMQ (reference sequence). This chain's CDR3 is CASSQTSGVTDTQYF. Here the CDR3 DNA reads TGTGCCAGCAGCCAGACTAGCGGGGTAACAGATACGCAGTATTTT.

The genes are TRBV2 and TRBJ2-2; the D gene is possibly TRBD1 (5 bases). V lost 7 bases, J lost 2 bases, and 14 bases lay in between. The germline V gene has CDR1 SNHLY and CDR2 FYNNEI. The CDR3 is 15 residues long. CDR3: CASTGARINTGELFF. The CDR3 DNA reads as TGTGCCAGCACTGGGGCCAGGATTAACACCGGGGAGCTGTTTTTT.

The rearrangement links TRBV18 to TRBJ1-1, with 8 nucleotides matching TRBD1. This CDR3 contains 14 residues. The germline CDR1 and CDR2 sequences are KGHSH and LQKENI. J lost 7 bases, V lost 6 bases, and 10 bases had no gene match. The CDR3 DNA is TGTGCCAGCTCTTCGACAGGGGAAGGGGATGAAGCTTTCTTT. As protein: CASSSTGEGDEAFF.

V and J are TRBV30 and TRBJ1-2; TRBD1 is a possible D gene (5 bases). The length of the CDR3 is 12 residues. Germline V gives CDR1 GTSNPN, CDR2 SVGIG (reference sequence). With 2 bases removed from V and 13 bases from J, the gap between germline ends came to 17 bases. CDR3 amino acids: CAWSPDSIASTF. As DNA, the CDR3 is TGTGCCTGGAGTCCCGACAGTATCGCAAGCACCTTC.

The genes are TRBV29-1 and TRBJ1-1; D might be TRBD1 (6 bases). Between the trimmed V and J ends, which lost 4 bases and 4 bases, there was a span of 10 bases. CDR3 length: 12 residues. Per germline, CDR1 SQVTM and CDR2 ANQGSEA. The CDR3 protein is CSVGTEGTEAFF. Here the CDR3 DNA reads TGCAGCGTTGGGACAGAGGGCACTGAAGCTTTCTTT.

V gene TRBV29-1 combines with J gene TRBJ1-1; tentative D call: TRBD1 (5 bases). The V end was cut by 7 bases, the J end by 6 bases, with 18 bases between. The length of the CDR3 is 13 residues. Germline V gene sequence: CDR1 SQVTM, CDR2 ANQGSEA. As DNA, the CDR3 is TGCAGCGGCCGGAGGGGAGGTCGCCCTGAAGCTTTCTTT. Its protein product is CSGRRGGRPEAFF.